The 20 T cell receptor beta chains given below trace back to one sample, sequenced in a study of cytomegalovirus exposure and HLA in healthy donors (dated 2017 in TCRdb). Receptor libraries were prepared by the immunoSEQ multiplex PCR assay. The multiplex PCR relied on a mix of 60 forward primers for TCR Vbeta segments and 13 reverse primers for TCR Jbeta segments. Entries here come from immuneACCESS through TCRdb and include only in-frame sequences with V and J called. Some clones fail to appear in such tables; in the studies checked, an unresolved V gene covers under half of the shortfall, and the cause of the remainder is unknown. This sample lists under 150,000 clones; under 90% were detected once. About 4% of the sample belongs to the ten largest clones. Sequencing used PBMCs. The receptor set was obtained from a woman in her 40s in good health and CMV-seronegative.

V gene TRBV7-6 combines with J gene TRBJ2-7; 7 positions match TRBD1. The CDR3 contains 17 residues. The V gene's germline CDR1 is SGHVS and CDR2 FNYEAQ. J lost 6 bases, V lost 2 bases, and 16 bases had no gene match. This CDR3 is CASSLYGVSRQGGEQYF. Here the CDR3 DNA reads TGTGCCAGCAGCTTATATGGGGTCAGTCGACAGGGTGGCGAGCAGTACTTC.

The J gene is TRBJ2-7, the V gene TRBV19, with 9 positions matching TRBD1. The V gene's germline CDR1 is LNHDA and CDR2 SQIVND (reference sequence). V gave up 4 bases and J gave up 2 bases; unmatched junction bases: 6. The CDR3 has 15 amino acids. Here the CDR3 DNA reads TGTGCCAGTAGTAGCGGGACAGGGTTTCCCTACGAGCAGTACTTC. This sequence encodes CASSSGTGFPYEQYF.

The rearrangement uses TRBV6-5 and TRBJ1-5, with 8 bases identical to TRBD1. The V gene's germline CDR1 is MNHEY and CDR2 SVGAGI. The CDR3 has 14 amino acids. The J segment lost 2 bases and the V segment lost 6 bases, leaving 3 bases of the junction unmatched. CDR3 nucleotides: TGTGCCAGCAGGACAGGGGAGGGCAATCAGCCCCAGCATTTT. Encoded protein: CASRTGEGNQPQHF.

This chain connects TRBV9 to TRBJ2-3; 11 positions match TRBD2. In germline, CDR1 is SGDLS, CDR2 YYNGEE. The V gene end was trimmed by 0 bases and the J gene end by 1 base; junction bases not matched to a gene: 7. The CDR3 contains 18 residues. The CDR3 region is CASSVGVAGGLGTDTQYF. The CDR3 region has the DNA TGTGCCAGCAGCGTAGGAGTAGCGGGGGGGCTCGGCACAGATACGCAGTATTTT.

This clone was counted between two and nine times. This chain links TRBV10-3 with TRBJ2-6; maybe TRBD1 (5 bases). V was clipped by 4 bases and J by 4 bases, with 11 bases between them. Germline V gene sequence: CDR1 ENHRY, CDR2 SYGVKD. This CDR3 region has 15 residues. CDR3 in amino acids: CAISASGSGANVLTF. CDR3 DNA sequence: TGTGCCATCAGTGCATCAGGGTCCGGGGCCAACGTCCTGACTTTC.

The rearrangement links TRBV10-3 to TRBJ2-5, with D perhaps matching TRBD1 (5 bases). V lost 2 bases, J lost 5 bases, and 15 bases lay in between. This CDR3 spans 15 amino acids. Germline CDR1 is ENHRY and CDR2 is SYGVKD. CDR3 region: CAISETLRPGETQYF. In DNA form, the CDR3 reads TGTGCCATCAGTGAGACGCTCAGACCAGGGGAGACCCAGTACTTC.

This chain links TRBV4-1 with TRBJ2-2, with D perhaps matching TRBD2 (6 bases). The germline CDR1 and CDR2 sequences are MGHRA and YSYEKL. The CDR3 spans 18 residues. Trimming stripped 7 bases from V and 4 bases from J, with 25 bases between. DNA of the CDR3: TGCGCCAGCAACCCGACCTCGGGACGGAGGGATAGCACCGGGGAGCTGTTTTTT. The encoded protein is CASNPTSGRRDSTGELFF.

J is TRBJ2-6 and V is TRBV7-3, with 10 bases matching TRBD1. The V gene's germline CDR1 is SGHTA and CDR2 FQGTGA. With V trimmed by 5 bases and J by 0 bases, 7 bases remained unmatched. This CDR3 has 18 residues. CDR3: CASSTRTGGVSGANVLTF. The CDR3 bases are TGTGCCAGCAGCACCCGGACAGGGGGGGTCTCTGGGGCCAACGTCCTGACTTTC.

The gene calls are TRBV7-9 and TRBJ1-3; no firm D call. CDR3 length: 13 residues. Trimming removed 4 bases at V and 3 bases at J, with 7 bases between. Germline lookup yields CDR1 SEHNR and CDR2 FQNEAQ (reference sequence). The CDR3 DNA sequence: TGTGCCAGCAGCTCCGCGGGTGGAAACACCATATATTTT. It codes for CASSSAGGNTIYF.

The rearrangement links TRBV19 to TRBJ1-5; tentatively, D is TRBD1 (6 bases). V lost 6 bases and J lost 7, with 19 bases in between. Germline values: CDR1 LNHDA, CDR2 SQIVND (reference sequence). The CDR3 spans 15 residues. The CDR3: CASRTGPQGSQPQHF. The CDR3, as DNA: TGTGCCAGTAGAACCGGGCCACAGGGTTCCCAGCCCCAGCATTTT. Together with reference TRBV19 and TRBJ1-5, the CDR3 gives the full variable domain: DGGITQSPKYLFRKEGQNVTLSCEQNLNHDAMYWYRQDPGQGLRLIYYSQIVNDFQKGDIAEGYSVSREKKESFPLTVTSAQKNPTAFYLCASRTGPQGSQPQHFGDGTRLSIL.

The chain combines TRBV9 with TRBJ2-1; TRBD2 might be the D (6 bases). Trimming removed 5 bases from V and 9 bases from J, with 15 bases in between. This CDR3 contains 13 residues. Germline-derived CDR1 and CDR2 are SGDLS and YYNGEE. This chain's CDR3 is CASSAGWEVEQFF. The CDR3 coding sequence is TGTGCCAGCAGTGCGGGGTGGGAGGTTGAGCAGTTCTTC.

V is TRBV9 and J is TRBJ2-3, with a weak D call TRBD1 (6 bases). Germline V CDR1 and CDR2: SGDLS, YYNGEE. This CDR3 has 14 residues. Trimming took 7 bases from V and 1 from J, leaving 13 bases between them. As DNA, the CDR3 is TGTGCCAGCGGGTCAGGGGATGGCACAGATACGCAGTATTTT. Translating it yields CASGSGDGTDTQYF.

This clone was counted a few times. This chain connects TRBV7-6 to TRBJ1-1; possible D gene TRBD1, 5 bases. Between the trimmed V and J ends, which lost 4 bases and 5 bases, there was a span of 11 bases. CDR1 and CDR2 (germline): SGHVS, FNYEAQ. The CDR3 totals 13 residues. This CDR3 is CASSSRANTEAFF. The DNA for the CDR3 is TGTGCCAGCAGCTCCAGGGCTAATACTGAAGCTTTCTTT. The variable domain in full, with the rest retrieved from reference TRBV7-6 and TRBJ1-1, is GAGVSQSPRYKVTKRGQDVALRCDPISGHVSLYWYRQALGQGPEFLTYFNYEAQQDKSGLPNDRFSAERPEGSISTLTIQRTEQRDSAMYRCASSSRANTEAFFGQGTRLTVV.

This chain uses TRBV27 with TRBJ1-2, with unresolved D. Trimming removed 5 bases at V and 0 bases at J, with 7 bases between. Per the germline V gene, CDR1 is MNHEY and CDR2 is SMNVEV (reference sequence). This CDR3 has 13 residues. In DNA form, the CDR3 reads TGTGCCAGCAGTGTCAGTTCTAACTATGGCTACACCTTC. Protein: CASSVSSNYGYTF.

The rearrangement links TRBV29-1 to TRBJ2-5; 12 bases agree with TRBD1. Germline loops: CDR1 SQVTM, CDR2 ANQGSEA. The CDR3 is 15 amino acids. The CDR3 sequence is CRGGPGQGAGETQYF. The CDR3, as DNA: TGCCGCGGGGGGCCGGGACAGGGGGCTGGAGAGACCCAGTACTTC.

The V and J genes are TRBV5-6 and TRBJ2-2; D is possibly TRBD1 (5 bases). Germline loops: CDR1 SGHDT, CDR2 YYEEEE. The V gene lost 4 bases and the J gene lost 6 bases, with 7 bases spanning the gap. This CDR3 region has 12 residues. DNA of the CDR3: TGTGCCAGCAGCAGGGGTGCCGGGGAGCTGTTTTTT. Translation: CASSRGAGELFF.

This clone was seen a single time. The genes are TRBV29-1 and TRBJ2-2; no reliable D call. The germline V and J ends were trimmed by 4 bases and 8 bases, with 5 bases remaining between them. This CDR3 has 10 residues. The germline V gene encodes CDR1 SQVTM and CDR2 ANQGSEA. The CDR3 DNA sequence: TGCAGCGTTGGTTCTGGGGAGCTGTTTTTT. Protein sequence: CSVGSGELFF.

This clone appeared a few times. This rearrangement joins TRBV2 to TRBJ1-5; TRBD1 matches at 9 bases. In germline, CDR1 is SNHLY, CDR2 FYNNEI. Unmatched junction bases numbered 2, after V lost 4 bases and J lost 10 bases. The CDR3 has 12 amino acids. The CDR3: CASSGDRDPQHF. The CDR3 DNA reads TGTGCCAGCAGTGGGGACAGGGATCCCCAGCATTTT.

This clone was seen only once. The CDR3 DNA reads as TGTGCCAGCAGTGAAGCGCCGCCCGGGACCCAGTACTTC. This gives the protein CASSEAPPGTQYF. The chain employs TRBV2 and TRBJ2-5; no clear D. The germline V gene has CDR1 SNHLY and CDR2 FYNNEI. V lost 0 bases and J lost 7, with 9 bases in between. The CDR3 is made up of 13 amino acids.

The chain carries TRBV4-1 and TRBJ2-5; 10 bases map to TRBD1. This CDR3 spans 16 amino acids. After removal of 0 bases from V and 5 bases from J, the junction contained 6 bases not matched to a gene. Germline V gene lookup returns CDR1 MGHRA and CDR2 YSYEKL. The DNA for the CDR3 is TGCGCCAGCAGCCAAGATCCGGGACAGGGGACGGAGACCCAGTACTTC. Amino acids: CASSQDPGQGTETQYF.